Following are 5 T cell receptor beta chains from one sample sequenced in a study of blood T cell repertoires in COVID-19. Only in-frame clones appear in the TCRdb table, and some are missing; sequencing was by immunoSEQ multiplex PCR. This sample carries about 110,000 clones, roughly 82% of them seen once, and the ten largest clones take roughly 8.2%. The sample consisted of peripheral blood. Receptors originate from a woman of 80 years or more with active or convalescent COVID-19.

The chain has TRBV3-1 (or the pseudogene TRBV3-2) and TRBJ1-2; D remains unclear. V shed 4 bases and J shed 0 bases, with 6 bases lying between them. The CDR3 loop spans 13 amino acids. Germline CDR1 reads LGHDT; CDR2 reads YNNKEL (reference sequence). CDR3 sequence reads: CASSPRANYGYTF. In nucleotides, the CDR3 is TGTGCCAGCAGCCCCCGGGCTAACTATGGCTACACCTTC.

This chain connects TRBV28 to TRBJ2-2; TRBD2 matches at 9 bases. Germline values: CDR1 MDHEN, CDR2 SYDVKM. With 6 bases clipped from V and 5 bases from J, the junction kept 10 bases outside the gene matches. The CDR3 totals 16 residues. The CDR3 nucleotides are TGTGCCAGCAGAAGCCCGGGACTAGCTTGGACCGGGGAGCTGTTTTTT. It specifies CASRSPGLAWTGELFF.

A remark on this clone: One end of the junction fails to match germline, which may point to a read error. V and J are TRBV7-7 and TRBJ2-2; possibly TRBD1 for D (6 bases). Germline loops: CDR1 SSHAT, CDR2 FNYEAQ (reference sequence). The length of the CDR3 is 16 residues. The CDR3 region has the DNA TGTGCTAGCAGCCAGGGGACGGGCGCGAACACCGGGGAGCTGTTTTTT. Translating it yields CASSQGTGANTGELFF.

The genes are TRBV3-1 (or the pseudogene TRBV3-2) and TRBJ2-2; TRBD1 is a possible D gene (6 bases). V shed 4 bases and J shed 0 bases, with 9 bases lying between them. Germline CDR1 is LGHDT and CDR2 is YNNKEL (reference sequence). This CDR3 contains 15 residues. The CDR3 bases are TGTGCCAGCAGCCCCAGGGGAGCGAACACCGGGGAGCTGTTTTTT. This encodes CASSPRGANTGELFF.

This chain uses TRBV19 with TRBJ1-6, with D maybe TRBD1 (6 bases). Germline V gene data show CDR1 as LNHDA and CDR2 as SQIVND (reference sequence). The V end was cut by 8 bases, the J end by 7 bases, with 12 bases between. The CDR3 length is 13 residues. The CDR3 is CASGDRGNSPLHF. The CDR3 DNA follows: TGTGCCAGTGGTGATAGGGGGAATTCACCCCTCCACTTT.